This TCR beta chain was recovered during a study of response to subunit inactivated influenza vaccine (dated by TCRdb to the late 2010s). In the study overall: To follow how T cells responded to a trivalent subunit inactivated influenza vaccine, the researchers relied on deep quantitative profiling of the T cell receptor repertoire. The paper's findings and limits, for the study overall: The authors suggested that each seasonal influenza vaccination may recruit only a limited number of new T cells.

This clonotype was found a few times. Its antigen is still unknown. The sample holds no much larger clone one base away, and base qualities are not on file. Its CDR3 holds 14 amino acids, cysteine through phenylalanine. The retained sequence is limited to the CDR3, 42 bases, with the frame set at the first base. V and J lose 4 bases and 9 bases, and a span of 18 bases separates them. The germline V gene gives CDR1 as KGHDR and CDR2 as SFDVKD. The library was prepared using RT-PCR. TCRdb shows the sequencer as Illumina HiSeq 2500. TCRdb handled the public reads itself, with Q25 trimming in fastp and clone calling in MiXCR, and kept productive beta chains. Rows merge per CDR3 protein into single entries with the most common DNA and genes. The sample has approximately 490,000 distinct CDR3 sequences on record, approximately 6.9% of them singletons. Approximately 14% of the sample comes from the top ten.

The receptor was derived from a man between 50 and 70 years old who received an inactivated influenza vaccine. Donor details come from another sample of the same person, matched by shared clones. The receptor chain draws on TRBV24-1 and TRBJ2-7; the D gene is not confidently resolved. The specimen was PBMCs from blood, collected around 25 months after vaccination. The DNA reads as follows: TGTGCCACCAGTGACCTTGTCGGAGCCACGGGGCAGTACTTC. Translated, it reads CATSDLVGATGQYF.